Only a few counts were recorded for the clone carrying this T cell receptor beta chain. Its cognate antigen is unknown. According to the study, TCR beta libraries were built with iRepertoire HTBI primers and CDR3-region Arm-PCR. In TCRdb, the multiplex PCR reads were re-called with MiXCR into one record per CDR3 protein. Among about 460,000 distinct CDR3 sequences listed, 14% were seen once. The sample is drawn from a study of regulatory T cells in long-lasting Graves disease. Study-wide background: Antithyroid drug use was under 3 months in newly diagnosed Graves' patients.

Specified time point: newly diagnosed GD, antithyroid drugs for less than 3 months. PBMC-extracted RNA yielded the TCR library. Germline V gene sequence: CDR1 MNHEY, CDR2 SMNVEV (reference sequence). V lost 0 bases to trimming and J lost 4 bases, with 15 bases between them. The CDR3 extends over 16 amino acids. Study-wide points: The study found TRBV28, TRBJ1-2 and TRBJ2-5 favored in persistent disease.

This same sample was also part of a study on T cells in Graves' hyperthyroidism and ophthalmopathy. That paper adds: The TCR CDR3 was amplified in a first-round RT-PCR using the HTBI primer set. Before onset, by a median of around 6.4 months, the model predicted ophthalmopathy.

The rearrangement uses TRBV27 and TRBJ1-2; D remains ambiguous. This TCR was sampled from a woman aged 45-65 years with Graves disease. The material sequenced was peripheral blood mononuclear cells (PBMCs), taken at new diagnosis, from a patient treated with antithyroid drugs. In nucleotides, the CDR3 is TGTGCCAGCAGTTTATCGAGCAGCCCGTACATCTATGGCTACACCTTC. Residues: CASSLSSSPYIYGYTF.